Below, 16 T cell receptor beta chains from the same sample are listed, as sequenced in a study of blood T cell repertoires in COVID-19. Produced via immunoSEQ multiplex PCR; TCRdb's table is partial and in-frame only. This sample yields 130,000 to 150,000 clones, of which 70% to 90% are seen a single time; about an eighth belongs to the top ten. The sample consisted of peripheral blood. These receptors all come from a man aged 55-75 years with active or convalescent COVID-19.

The genes are TRBV6-1 and TRBJ2-1; 7 bases agree with TRBD2. Trimming took 1 base from V and 6 from J; bases not matched to a gene: 0. CDR3 length: 13 residues. The germline V gene has CDR1 MNHNS and CDR2 SASEGT. In DNA, the CDR3 is TGTGCCAGCAGTGAAGGGACTAGCAATGAGCAGTTCTTC. Amino acid sequence: CASSEGTSNEQFF.

This sequence joins TRBV2 and TRBJ2-3, with TRBD2 matching over 9 bases. Germline V gene data show CDR1 as SNHLY and CDR2 as FYNNEI. CDR3 length: 15 amino acids. J gave up 7 bases and V 6 bases, and 11 bases lay outside the gene matches. CDR3 nucleotide sequence: TGTGCCAGCAGGTCCGCGGCGGGAGGGCCGAATACGCAGTATTTT. As protein: CASRSAAGGPNTQYF.

This sequence joins TRBV15 and TRBJ2-2, with D possibly TRBD1 on 5 matching bases. The CDR3 consists of 14 residues. The V and J ends lost 1 base and 3 bases respectively, with 6 bases between them. Germline CDR1 is LNHNV and CDR2 is YYDKDF (reference sequence). Here the CDR3 DNA reads TGTGCCACCAGCAGAGGACAGTACACCGGGGAGCTGTTTTTT. Translation gives CATSRGQYTGELFF.

This clone was detected a few times. V gene TRBV19 combines with J gene TRBJ2-2; 12 nucleotides align to TRBD2. V was clipped by 7 bases and J by 5 bases; unmatched bases: 17. Germline values: CDR1 LNHDA, CDR2 SQIVND (reference sequence). The CDR3 is made up of 19 amino acids. The CDR3, as DNA: TGTGCCAGTACCTCTCGGACTAGCGGGGACCTTTGGGGAACCGGGGAGCTGTTTTTT. As protein: CASTSRTSGDLWGTGELFF.

This chain connects TRBV19 to TRBJ2-1, with TRBD2 as a possible D gene (6 bases). CDR1 LNHDA and CDR2 SQIVND come from the germline V gene (reference sequence). V was cut by 1 base and J by 8 bases, with 15 bases left in between. The length of the CDR3 is 15 residues. CDR3: CASSIGGTWEDEQFF. CDR3 in DNA: TGTGCCAGTAGTATAGGCGGGACTTGGGAGGATGAGCAGTTCTTC.

This chain joins TRBV7-2 and TRBJ2-7; 8 bases align to TRBD1. V gave up 1 base and J gave up 2 bases; unmatched junction bases: 1. The CDR3 spans 14 residues. CDR1 and CDR2 (germline): SGHTA, FQGNSA. The CDR3 here is CASSLETGAYEQYF. The CDR3 nucleotides are TGTGCCAGCAGCTTAGAGACAGGGGCCTACGAGCAGTACTTC.

The rearrangement links TRBV9 to TRBJ2-5, with 9 bases lining up with TRBD2. With 0 bases clipped from V and 5 bases from J, the junction kept 8 bases outside the gene matches. The CDR3 extends over 16 amino acids. Germline CDR1 SGDLS, CDR2 YYNGEE. This chain's CDR3 is CASSVAGSGRGETQYF. CDR3 nucleotides: TGTGCCAGCAGCGTAGCTGGTAGCGGGAGAGGCGAGACCCAGTACTTC.

This rearrangement joins TRBV3-1 (or the pseudogene TRBV3-2) to TRBJ2-2; D may be TRBD1 (8 bases). The ends were cut back, 0 bases at V and 3 bases at J, with 17 bases in the middle. Germline lookup yields CDR1 LGHDT and CDR2 YNNKEL (reference sequence). This CDR3 spans 18 amino acids. CDR3 sequence: CASSQEDRERGDTGELFF. Written as DNA, the CDR3 is TGTGCCAGCAGCCAAGAGGACAGGGAACGGGGGGACACCGGGGAGCTGTTTTTT.

This clone was found once. V usage is TRBV28 and J usage is TRBJ2-1, with 14 bases matching TRBD2. The CDR3 contains 23 residues. Germline V gene sequence: CDR1 MDHEN, CDR2 SYDVKM. V shed 4 bases, J shed 2 bases, and the junction held 22 bases outside the gene matches. As DNA, the CDR3 is TGTGCCAGCAGTTCCCCATTGACATCCTTTGGGACTAGCGGGAGACAGCCCTACAATGAGCAGTTCTTC. This translates into CASSSPLTSFGTSGRQPYNEQFF.

V is TRBV7-9 and J is TRBJ1-4; D may be TRBD1 (6 bases). Germline values: CDR1 SEHNR, CDR2 FQNEAQ (reference sequence). The CDR3 totals 12 residues. The V end was cut by 6 bases, the J end by 8 bases, with 10 bases between. The CDR3 protein is CASRGAEEKLFF. CDR3 in DNA: TGTGCCAGCAGGGGGGCAGAAGAAAAACTGTTTTTT. Full variable domain (remainder filled in from reference TRBV7-9 and TRBJ1-4): DTGVSQNPRHKITKRGQNVTFRCDPISEHNRLYWYRQTLGQGPEFLTYFQNEAQLEKSRLLSDRFSAERPKGSFSTLEIQRTEQGDSAMYLCASRGAEEKLFFGSGTQLSVL.

The chain uses TRBV5-1 and TRBJ2-7; 13 bases line up with TRBD2. The J segment lost 3 bases and the V segment lost 3 bases, leaving 9 bases of the junction unmatched. This CDR3 is 17 amino acids long. Germline V gene sequence: CDR1 SGHRS, CDR2 YFSETQ. The CDR3 sequence is CASSSQLGTSGIYEQYF. CDR3 sequence (DNA): TGCGCCAGCAGCTCCCAACTGGGGACTAGCGGGATCTACGAGCAGTACTTC.

The chain carries TRBV5-4 and TRBJ2-5; the D is unclear. The germline V gene encodes CDR1 SGHNT and CDR2 YYREEE (reference sequence). This CDR3 is built from 15 residues. Trimming took off 4 bases at V and 4 bases at J, with 17 bases between the two ends. Here the CDR3 reads CASSQTDGPTETQYF. The CDR3 nucleotides are TGTGCCAGCAGCCAAACCGATGGGCCCACAGAGACCCAGTACTTC.

The chain employs TRBV10-3 and TRBJ2-2; D possibly corresponds to TRBD2 (5 bases). The CDR3 covers 14 residues. Germline V gives CDR1 ENHRY, CDR2 SYGVKD. Trimming stripped 0 bases from V and 5 bases from J, with 7 bases between. The CDR3 here is CAISESTGTGELFF. Here the CDR3 DNA reads TGTGCCATCAGTGAGTCGACGGGGACCGGGGAGCTGTTTTTT.

The chain employs TRBV6-5 and TRBJ2-7, with 8 positions matching TRBD2. The J segment lost 4 bases and the V segment lost 2 bases, leaving 7 bases of the junction unmatched. This CDR3 is 15 amino acids long. CDR1 is MNHEY, CDR2 SVGAGI, per germline. CDR3 coding DNA: TGTGCCAGCAGTTACGCGGGGGGATTTGGGTACGAGCAGTACTTC. Amino acid sequence: CASSYAGGFGYEQYF.

The chain is built from TRBV7-3 and TRBJ1-1, with D tentatively TRBD1 (5 bases). The ends were cut back, 5 bases at V and 5 bases at J, with 18 bases in the middle. Per germline, CDR1 SGHTA and CDR2 FQGTGA. The CDR3 loop spans 15 amino acids. The CDR3 nucleotides are TGTGCCAGCAGCCCCCTCGGCGGGGGGGGGACTGAAGCTTTCTTT. Translating gives CASSPLGGGGTEAFF.

This rearrangement joins TRBV6-5 to TRBJ1-2; TRBD1 agrees at 7 bases. The CDR3 sequence is 15 residues long. V lost 2 bases to trimming and J lost 4 bases; unmatched junction nucleotides: 7. Germline loops: CDR1 MNHEY, CDR2 SVGAGI. This CDR3 is CASSYASGTVYGYTF. CDR3 in DNA: TGTGCCAGCAGTTACGCCTCCGGGACAGTCTATGGCTACACCTTC.